A selection of T cell receptor beta chains follows, all from one sample in a study of blood T cell repertoires in COVID-19. Profiled with immunoSEQ multiplex PCR; TCRdb holds only in-frame clones, not every one. The sample lists approximately 250,000 clones; over 75% were seen once. Material for sequencing was PBMCs or T cells enriched from blood (not recorded which). The receptors were sampled from a woman in her forties or fifties with acute COVID-19. The CDR3 runs from the conserved cysteine through the conserved F or W. The D gene is left open where the match is weak. Size is stated for part of the rows, as once, few or many counts, or as a class when the clone is expanded.

size,J,D,V,DNA,CDR3
-,TRBJ1-1,-,TRBV19,TGTGCCAGTAGTCCCTCGCCTGGGGCCAGCCCTGAAGCTTTCTTT,CASSPSPGASPEAFF
-,TRBJ1-2,TRBD1,TRBV4-1,TGCGCCAGCAGCCAACTTAAGGGGGCGGACTATGGCTACACCTTC,CASSQLKGADYGYTF
-,TRBJ2-7,TRBD2,TRBV7-2,TGTGCCAGCAGCTTCCTAGCGGGGAACTCCTACGAGCAGTACTTC,CASSFLAGNSYEQYF
-,TRBJ1-1,-,TRBV12-5,TGTGCTAGTGCCTCTCAGGGAACTGAAGCTTTCTTT,CASASQGTEAFF
-,TRBJ1-2,TRBD1,TRBV9,TGTGCCAGCAGCGTAGGTACAGGGGACTATGGCTACACCTTC,CASSVGTGDYGYTF
-,TRBJ2-7,-,TRBV4-1,TGCGCCAGCAGCGTAACGACAGGTTCCTACGAGCAGTACTTC,CASSVTTGSYEQYF
-,TRBJ2-7,-,TRBV15,TGTGCCACCAGCGCAGGACTTAAGAGGGTTGGGCTCTCCTACGAGCAGTACTTC,CATSAGLKRVGLSYEQYF
few,TRBJ1-6,-,TRBV18,TGTGCCAGCTCACCAGCCAGCAGGGAGGATTCACCCCTCCACTTT,CASSPASREDSPLHF
once,TRBJ2-7,-,TRBV5-4,TGTGCCAGCAGCTCCGGGACTTCGCCCTACGAGCAGTACTTC,CASSSGTSPYEQYF
-,TRBJ2-2,-,TRBV9,TGTGCCAGCAGCCCGACAGGTGAGCCCAACACCGGGGAGCTGTTTTTT,CASSPTGEPNTGELFF
-,TRBJ2-1,-,TRBV6-5,TGTGCCAGCAGGCGAACAGACAATGAGCAGTTCTTC,CASRRTDNEQFF
-,TRBJ1-2,TRBD1,TRBV4-2,TGTGCCAGCAGCCAAGGCATAGGGGGCGCAGGCTATGGCTACACCTTC,CASSQGIGGAGYGYTF
-,TRBJ1-1,TRBD1,TRBV19,TGTGCCAGTAGTACCGTCAGGGGGGAGGAAGCTTTCTTT,CASSTVRGEEAFF
-,TRBJ1-1,-,TRBV5-4,TGTGCCAGCAGGACGTCGGGGGGCACTGAAGCTTTCTTT,CASRTSGGTEAFF
once,TRBJ2-7,-,TRBV7-2,TGTGCCAGCAGCTTAGCAGGGGGTGGTTACGAGCAGTACTTC,CASSLAGGGYEQYF
-,TRBJ2-1,-,TRBV6-2/TRBV6-3,TGTGCCAGCAGTAGTTTAAGAAAGGCGGGGTACAATGAGCAGTTCTTC,CASSSLRKAGYNEQFF